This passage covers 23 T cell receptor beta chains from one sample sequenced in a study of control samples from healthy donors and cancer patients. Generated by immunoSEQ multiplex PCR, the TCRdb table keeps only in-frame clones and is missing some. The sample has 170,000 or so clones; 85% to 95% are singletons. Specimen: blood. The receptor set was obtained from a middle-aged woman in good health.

The CDR3 nucleotides read TGTGCCAGCAGCTTAGGCAGGGACAGGGGGCAGACCTACGAGCAGTACTTC. Amino acids: CASSLGRDRGQTYEQYF. V usage is TRBV7-9 and J usage is TRBJ2-7; 12 nucleotides match TRBD1. V trimming: 1 base; J trimming: 2 bases; junction bases outside the gene matches: 6. The CDR3 is made up of 17 amino acids. Germline lookup yields CDR1 SEHNR and CDR2 FQNEAQ (reference sequence).

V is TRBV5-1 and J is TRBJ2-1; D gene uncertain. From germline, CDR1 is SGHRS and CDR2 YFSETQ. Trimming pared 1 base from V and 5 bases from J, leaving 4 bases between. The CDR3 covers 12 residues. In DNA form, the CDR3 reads TGCGCCAGCAGCTTGACCCACAATGAGCAGTTCTTC. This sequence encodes CASSLTHNEQFF.

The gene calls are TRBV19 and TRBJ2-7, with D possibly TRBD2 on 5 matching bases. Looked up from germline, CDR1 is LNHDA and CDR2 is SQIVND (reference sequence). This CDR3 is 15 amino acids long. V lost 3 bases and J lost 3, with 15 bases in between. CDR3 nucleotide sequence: TGTGCCAGTAGTATCACGGGGTTAGAGATCTACGAGCAGTACTTC. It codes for CASSITGLEIYEQYF.

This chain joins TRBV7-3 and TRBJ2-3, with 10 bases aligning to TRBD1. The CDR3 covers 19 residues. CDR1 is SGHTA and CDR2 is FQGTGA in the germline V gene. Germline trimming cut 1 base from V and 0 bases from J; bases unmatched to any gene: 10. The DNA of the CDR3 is TGTGCCAGCAGCTTAAGACGATACGGGACAGGGGCGAGCACAGATACGCAGTATTTT. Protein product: CASSLRRYGTGASTDTQYF.

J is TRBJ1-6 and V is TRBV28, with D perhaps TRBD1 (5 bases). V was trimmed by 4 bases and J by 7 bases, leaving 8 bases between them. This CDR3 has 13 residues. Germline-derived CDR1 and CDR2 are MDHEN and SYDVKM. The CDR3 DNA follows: TGTGCCAGCAGTTGGGGGGGAAATTCACCCCTCCACTTT. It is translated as CASSWGGNSPLHF. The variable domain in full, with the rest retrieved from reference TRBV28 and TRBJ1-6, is DVKVTQSSRYLVKRTGEKVFLECVQDMDHENMFWYRQDPGLGLRLIYFSYDVKMKEKGDIPEGYSVSREKKERFSLILESASTNQTSMYLCASSWGGNSPLHFGNGTRLTVT.

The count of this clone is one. CDR3 in amino acids: CASSQDSLASTDTQYF. CDR3 bases: TGCGCCAGCAGCCAAGATTCCCTAGCTAGCACAGATACGCAGTATTTT. The chain employs TRBV4-3 and TRBJ2-3, with a possible D match to TRBD2 (5 bases). The CDR3 has 16 amino acids. Trimming took 0 bases from V and 0 from J, leaving 10 bases between them. Germline assignment: CDR1 LGHNA and CDR2 YSLEER.

Here the CDR3 reads CASRRDSSYEQYF. DNA of the CDR3: TGTGCCAGCAGGAGAGACAGTTCCTACGAGCAGTACTTC. This rearrangement joins TRBV27 to TRBJ2-7, with D maybe TRBD1 (5 bases). This CDR3 is 13 amino acids long. Germline CDR1 reads MNHEY; CDR2 reads SMNVEV (reference sequence). Trimming removed 6 bases from V and 1 base from J, with 10 bases in between.

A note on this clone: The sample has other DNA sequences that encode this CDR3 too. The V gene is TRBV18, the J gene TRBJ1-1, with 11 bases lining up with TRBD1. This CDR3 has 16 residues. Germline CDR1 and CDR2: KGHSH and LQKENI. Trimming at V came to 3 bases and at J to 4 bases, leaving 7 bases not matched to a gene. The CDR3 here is CASSPGQGERGTEAFF. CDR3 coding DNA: TGTGCCAGCTCACCGGGACAGGGGGAACGCGGCACTGAAGCTTTCTTT.

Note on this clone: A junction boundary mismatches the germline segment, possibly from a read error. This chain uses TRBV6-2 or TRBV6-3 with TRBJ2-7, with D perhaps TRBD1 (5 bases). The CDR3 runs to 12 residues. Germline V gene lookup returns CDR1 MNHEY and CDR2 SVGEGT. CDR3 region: CASSRLQGFAHF. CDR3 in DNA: TGTGCCAGCAGTCGACTCCAGGGATTCGCCCACTTC.

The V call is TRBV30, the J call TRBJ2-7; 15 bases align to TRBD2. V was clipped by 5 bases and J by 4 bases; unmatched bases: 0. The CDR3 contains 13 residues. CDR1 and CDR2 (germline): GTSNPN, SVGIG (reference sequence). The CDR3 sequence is CAWGLAGGYEQYF. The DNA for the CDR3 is TGTGCCTGGGGACTAGCGGGAGGGTACGAGCAGTACTTC.

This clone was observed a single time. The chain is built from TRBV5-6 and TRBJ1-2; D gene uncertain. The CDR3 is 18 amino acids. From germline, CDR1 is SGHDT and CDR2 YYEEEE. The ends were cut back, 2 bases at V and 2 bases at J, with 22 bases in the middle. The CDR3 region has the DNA TGTGCCAGCAGCTTCTATCGTCGACTTGCAGGTAGAAACTATGGCTACACCTTC. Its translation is CASSFYRRLAGRNYGYTF. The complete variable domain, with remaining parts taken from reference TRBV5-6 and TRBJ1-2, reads DAGVTQSPTHLIKTRGQQVTLRCSPKSGHDTVSWYQQALGQGPQFIFQYYEEEERQRGNFPDRFSGHQFPNYSSELNVNALLLGDSALYLCASSFYRRLAGRNYGYTFGSGTRLTVV.

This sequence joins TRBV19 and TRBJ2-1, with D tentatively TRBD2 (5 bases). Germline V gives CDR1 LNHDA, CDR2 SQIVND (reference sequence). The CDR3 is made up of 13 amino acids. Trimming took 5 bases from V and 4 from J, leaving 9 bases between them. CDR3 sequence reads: CASSRGTYNEQFF. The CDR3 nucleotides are TGTGCCAGTAGTCGGGGAACATACAATGAGCAGTTCTTC.

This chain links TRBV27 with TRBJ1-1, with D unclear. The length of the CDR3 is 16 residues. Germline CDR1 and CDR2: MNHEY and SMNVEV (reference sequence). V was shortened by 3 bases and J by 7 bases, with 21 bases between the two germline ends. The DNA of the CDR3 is TGTGCCAGCAGTTTTCTTTCCCCCAAGGGTGGCGGTGAAGCTTTCTTT. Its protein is CASSFLSPKGGGEAFF.

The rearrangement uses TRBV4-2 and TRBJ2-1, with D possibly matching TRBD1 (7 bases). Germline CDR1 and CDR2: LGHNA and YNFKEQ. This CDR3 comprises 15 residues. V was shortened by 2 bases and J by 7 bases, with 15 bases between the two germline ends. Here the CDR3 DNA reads TGTGCCAGCAGCCAATGGCAGGGGGGTTCAAATGAGCAGTTCTTC. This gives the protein CASSQWQGGSNEQFF.

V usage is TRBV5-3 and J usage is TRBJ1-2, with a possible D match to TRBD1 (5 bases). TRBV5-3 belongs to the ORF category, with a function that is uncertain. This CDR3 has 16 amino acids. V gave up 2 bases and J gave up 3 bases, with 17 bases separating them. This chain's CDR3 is CARSFVGDGGDYGYTF. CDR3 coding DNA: TGTGCCAGAAGCTTCGTGGGGGACGGAGGAGACTATGGCTACACCTTC.

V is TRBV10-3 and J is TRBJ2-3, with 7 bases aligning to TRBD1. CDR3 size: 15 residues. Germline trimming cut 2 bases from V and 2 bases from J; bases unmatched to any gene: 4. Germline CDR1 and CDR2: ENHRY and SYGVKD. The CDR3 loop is CAISELGQNTDTQYF. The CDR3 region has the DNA TGTGCCATCAGTGAGCTGGGACAGAACACAGATACGCAGTATTTT.

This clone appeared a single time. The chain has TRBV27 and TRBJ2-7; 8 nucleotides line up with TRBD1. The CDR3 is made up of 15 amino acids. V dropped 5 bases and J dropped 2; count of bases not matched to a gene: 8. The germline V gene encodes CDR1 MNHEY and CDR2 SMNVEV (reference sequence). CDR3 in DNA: TGTGCCAGCAGTCCCCTAGGGGACAGGACCTACGAGCAGTACTTC. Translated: CASSPLGDRTYEQYF.

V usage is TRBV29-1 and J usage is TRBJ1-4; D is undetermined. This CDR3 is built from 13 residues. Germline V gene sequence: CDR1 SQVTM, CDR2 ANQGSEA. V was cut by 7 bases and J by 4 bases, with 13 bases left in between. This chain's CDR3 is CSAGIQNNEKLFF. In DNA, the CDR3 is TGCAGCGCTGGAATTCAGAATAATGAAAAACTGTTTTTT.

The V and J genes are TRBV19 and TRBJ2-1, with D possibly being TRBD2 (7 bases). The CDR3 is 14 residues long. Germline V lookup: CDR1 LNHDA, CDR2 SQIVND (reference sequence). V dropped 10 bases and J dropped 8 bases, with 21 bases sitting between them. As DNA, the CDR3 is TGTGCCATCCCGGGGGGACACTCGACCCATGAGCAGTTCTTC. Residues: CAIPGGHSTHEQFF.

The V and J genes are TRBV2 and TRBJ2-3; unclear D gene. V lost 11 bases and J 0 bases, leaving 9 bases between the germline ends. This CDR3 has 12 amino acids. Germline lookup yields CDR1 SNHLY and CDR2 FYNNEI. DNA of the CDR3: TGTGCCCAACGGGTTAGCACAGATACGCAGTATTTT. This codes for CAQRVSTDTQYF.

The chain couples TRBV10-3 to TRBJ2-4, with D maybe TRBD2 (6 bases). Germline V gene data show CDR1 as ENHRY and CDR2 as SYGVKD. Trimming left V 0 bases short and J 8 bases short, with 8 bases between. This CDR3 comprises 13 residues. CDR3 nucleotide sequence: TGTGCCATCAGTGAGTCGCAGCGGGACATTCAGTACTTC. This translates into CAISESQRDIQYF.

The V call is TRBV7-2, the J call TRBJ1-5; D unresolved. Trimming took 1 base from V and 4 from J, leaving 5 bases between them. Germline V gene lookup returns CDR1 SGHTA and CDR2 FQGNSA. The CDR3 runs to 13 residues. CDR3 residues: CASSLELNQPQHF. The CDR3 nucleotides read TGTGCCAGCAGCTTAGAACTTAATCAGCCCCAGCATTTT.

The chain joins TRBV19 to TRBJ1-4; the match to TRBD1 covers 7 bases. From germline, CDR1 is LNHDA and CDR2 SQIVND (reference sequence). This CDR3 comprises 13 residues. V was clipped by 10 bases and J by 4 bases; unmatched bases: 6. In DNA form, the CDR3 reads TGTGCCACCTCCGGGACAGTTAATGAAAAACTGTTTTTT. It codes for CATSGTVNEKLFF.